This T cell receptor (beta chain) was obtained from a study of metastatic and nonmetastatic thyroid tumors. Study in general: Across peripheral blood and tumor or nodule tissue samples taken from malignant and benign thyroid patients, the repertoires were compared with one another.

This clone was found many times. This sample includes further DNA sequences coding for the same CDR3. TCRdb re-called the PCR reads via MiXCR. The table shows roughly 59,000 clones, with roughly 17% occurring only once. The V gene lost 5 bases and the J gene lost 8 bases, with 19 bases spanning the gap. This CDR3 spans 15 amino acids. Germline-derived CDR1 and CDR2 are SGHVS and FNYEAQ. All patients were treatment-naive before thyroid surgery. The sequencing sample was made of blood. The sequence was collected from a male donor with papillary thyroid cancer or a benign thyroid nodule (not recorded which). Some clones in this sample may be carry-over from other donors' samples. The chain combines TRBV7-6 with TRBJ2-1; a weak D match, TRBD2 (7 bases). The CDR3 is CASSAKGGANDEQFF. The CDR3 coding sequence is TGTGCCAGCAGCGCCAAGGGGGGGGCTAACGATGAGCAGTTCTTC. The complete variable domain, with remaining parts taken from reference TRBV7-6 and TRBJ2-1, reads GAGVSQSPRYKVTKRGQDVALRCDPISGHVSLYWYRQALGQGPEFLTYFNYEAQQDKSGLPNDRFSAERPEGSISTLTIQRTEQRDSAMYRCASSAKGGANDEQFFGPGTRLTVL.